This entry describes one T cell receptor beta chain. Its cognate antigen is unknown. This sample is part of a study of cytomegalovirus exposure and HLA in healthy donors. Turning to the study itself: The study's early data release held 80 million to 95 million unique TCRs from HLA-typed donors.

PCR used 60 Vbeta primers and 13 Jbeta primers. Repertoires were generated with immunoSEQ multiplex PCR, while TCRdb's copy carries only in-frame clones and drops some. The sample comprises 100,000 to 150,000 clones, approximately 79% of which are singletons, and approximately 3.8% rests with the top ten. Study findings and constraints: Several top significant clusters appeared, in a later analysis, to be linked to common viral pathogens.

V was shortened by 4 bases and J by 5 bases, with 12 bases between the two germline ends. CDR1 MNHNY and CDR2 SVGAGI come from the germline V gene (reference sequence). The CDR3 extends over 14 amino acids. The chain couples TRBV6-6 to TRBJ1-5, with D perhaps TRBD1 (5 bases). The sequence came from a young man in good health and CMV-seronegative. Sequenced material: PBMCs. CDR3 nucleotides: TGTGCCAGCAGTTTAACGGGGGTTTATCAGCCCCAGCATTTT. Its protein is CASSLTGVYQPQHF.